The source of this T cell receptor (beta chain) is a study of CD8 T cells in ankylosing spondylitis. TCRdb fed the 5' RACE reads into MiXCR, producing one record per CDR3 protein. The repertoire holds approximately 100,000 distinct CDR3 sequences, with under 30% as singletons. This TCR was recovered from a male donor with ankylosing spondylitis. The sequencing sample was made of synovial fluid, either unsorted or a sorted T cell fraction (not recorded which).

CDR3 in amino acids: CASSFTGTGHGGYTF. The CDR3 nucleotides read TGTGCCAGCAGCTTCACCGGGACAGGGCATGGTGGCTACACCTTC. This chain uses TRBV11-3 with TRBJ1-2; the match to TRBD1 covers 9 bases. CDR1 and CDR2 (germline): SGHNT, YENEEA. Germline trimming cut 3 bases from V and 7 bases from J; bases unmatched to any gene: 9. The CDR3 sequence is 15 residues long.